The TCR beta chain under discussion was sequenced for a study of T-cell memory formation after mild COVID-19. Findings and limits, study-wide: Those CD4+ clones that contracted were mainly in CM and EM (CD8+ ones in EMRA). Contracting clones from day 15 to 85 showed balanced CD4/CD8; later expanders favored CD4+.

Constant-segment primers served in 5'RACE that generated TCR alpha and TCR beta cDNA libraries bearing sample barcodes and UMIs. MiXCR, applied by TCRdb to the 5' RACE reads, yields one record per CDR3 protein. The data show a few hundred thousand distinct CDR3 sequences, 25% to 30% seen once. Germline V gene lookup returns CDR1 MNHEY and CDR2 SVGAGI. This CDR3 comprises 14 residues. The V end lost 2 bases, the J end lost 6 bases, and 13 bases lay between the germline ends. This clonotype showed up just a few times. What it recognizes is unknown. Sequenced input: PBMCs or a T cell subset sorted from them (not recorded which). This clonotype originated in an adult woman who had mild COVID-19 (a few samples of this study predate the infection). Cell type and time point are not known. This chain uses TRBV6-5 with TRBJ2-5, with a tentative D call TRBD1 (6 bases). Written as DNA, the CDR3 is TGTGCCAGCAGTTACGCTGGGGGCGCACAGACCCAGTACTTC. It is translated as CASSYAGGAQTQYF.